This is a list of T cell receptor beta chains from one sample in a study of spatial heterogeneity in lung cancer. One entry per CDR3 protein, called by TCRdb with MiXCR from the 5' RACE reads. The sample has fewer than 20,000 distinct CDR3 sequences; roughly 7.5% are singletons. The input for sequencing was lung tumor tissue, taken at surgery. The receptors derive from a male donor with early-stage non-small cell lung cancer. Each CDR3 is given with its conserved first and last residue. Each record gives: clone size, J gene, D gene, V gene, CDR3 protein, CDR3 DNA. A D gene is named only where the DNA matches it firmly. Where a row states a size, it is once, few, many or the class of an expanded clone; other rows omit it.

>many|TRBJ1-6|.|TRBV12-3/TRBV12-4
CASSFTRGNSPLHF
TGTGCCAGCAGTTTCACCAGGGGAAATTCACCCCTCCACTTT
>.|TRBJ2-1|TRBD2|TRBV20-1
CSASLPSGGAGEQFF
TGCAGTGCTAGTCTCCCTAGCGGGGGGGCGGGTGAGCAGTTCTTC
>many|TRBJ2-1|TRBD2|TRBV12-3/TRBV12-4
CASMRAGTRDEQFF
TGTGCCAGCATGAGAGCGGGGACCCGGGATGAGCAGTTCTTC
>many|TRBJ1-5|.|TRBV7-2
CASSLSPNQPQHF
TGTGCCAGCAGCTTATCTCCCAATCAGCCCCAGCATTTT
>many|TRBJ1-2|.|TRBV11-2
CASSLAGGRGLGYTF
TGTGCCAGCAGCTTAGCGGGGGGGCGCGGTCTTGGCTACACCTTC
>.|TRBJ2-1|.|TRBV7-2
CASSLGGGVGNEQFF
TGTGCCAGCAGCTTAGGAGGGGGAGTCGGCAATGAGCAGTTCTTC
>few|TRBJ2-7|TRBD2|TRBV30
CAWRGKLGLAGTSYEQYF
TGTGCCTGGAGAGGGAAATTGGGACTAGCGGGGACCTCCTACGAGCAGTACTTC
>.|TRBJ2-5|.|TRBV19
CASSMLIQETQYF
TGTGCCAGTAGTATGCTGATACAAGAGACCCAGTACTTC
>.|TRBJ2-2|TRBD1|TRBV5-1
CASILDRVENTGELFF
TGCGCCAGCATCCTAGACAGGGTGGAGAACACCGGGGAGCTGTTTTTT
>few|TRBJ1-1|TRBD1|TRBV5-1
CASSPMTGDTEAFF
TGCGCCAGCAGCCCCATGACAGGGGACACTGAAGCTTTCTTT
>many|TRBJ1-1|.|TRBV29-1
CSLNSNTEAFF
TGCAGCTTGAACTCAAACACTGAAGCTTTCTTT
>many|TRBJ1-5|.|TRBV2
CASSEQSNQPQHF
TGTGCCAGCAGTGAACAGAGCAATCAGCCCCAGCATTTT
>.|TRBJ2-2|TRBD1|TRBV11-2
CASSQTGIFSGELFF
TGTGCCAGCAGCCAGACAGGGATCTTCAGCGGGGAGCTGTTTTTT
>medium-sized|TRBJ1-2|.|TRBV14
CASSQDLAGSGGYTF
TGTGCCAGCAGCCAAGATCTTGCCGGGAGCGGCGGCTACACCTTC
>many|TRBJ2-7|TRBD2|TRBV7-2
CASSLGLAAYEQYF
TGTGCCAGCAGCCTCGGACTAGCCGCCTACGAGCAGTACTTC
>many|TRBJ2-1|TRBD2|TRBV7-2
CASSRGLAGGPIYNEQFF
TGTGCCAGCAGCCGCGGACTAGCGGGGGGGCCGATCTACAATGAGCAGTTCTTC
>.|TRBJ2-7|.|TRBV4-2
CASSHEREQYF
TGTGCCAGCAGCCATGAGAGGGAGCAGTACTTC
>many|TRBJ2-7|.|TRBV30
CAWRSGSYEQYF
TGTGCCTGGAGATCCGGTTCCTACGAGCAGTACTTC
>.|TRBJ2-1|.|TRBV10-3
CAISGGMTTNEQFF
TGTGCCATCAGTGGGGGGATGACGACCAATGAGCAGTTCTTC
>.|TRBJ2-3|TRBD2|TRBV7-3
CASSRSGGAPDTQYF
TGTGCCAGCAGCCGTAGCGGGGGGGCCCCAGATACGCAGTATTTT
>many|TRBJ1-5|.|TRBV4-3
CASSQVRDQPQHF
TGCGCCAGCAGCCAGGTTCGGGATCAGCCCCAGCATTTT
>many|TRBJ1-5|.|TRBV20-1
CSTVSGDQPQHF
TGCAGTACTGTGTCGGGTGATCAGCCCCAGCATTTT
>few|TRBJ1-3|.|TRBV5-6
CASSLPSGVSGNTIYF
TGTGCCAGCAGCTTGCCTTCAGGGGTCTCTGGAAACACCATATATTTT
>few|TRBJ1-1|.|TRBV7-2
CASSSTWAEAFF
TGTGCCAGCAGCTCTACGTGGGCTGAAGCTTTCTTT
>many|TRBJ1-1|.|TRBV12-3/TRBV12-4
CASSMTGNTEAFF
TGTGCCAGCAGTATGACAGGGAACACTGAAGCTTTCTTT
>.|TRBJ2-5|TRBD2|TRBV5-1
CASSFRTSGGETQYF
TGCGCCAGCAGCTTCCGGACTAGCGGGGGAGAGACCCAGTACTTC
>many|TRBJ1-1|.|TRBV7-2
CASSSPSVLGLNTEAFF
TGTGCCAGCAGCTCCCCCTCGGTCCTGGGGTTGAACACTGAAGCTTTCTTT
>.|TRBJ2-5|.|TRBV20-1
CSARSASTGAETQYF
TGCAGTGCTAGATCCGCCTCGACAGGAGCAGAGACCCAGTACTTC
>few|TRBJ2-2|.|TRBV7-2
CASSLDRGAGGELFF
TGTGCCAGCAGCTTAGATCGGGGGGCCGGCGGGGAGCTGTTTTTT
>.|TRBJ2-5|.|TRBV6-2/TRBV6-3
CASKGLQETQYF
TGTGCCAGCAAAGGGCTCCAAGAGACCCAGTACTTC
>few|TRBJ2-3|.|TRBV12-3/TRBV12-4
CASSSRRGRFTDTQYF
TGTGCCAGCAGTAGCCGGAGGGGCAGGTTCACAGATACGCAGTATTTT
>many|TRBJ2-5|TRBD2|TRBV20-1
CSARFGTSWQETQYF
TGCAGTGCTAGGTTCGGGACTAGCTGGCAAGAGACCCAGTACTTC
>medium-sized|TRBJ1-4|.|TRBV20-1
CSARVPGLDEKLFF
TGCAGTGCTAGAGTCCCGGGACTCGATGAAAAACTGTTTTTT
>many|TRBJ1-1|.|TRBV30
CAWIWANTEAFF
TGTGCCTGGATATGGGCTAACACTGAAGCTTTCTTT
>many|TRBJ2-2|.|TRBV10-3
CAISESTRGNTGELFF
TGTGCCATCAGTGAGTCGACTCGGGGTAACACCGGGGAGCTGTTTTTT
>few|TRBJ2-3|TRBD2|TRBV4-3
CASSQEFGGAPKPTDTQYF
TGCGCCAGCAGCCAAGAATTCGGGGGGGCCCCAAAACCCACAGATACGCAGTATTTT
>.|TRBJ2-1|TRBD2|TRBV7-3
CASSLGGGANEQFF
TGTGCCAGCAGCTTGGGCGGGGGGGCTAATGAGCAGTTCTTC
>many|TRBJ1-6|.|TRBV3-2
CASSQVWTGEGFYNSPLHF
TGTGCCAGCAGCCAAGTCTGGACAGGGGAAGGCTTCTATAATTCACCCCTCCACTTT
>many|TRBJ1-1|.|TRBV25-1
CASSGRAGTEAFF
TGTGCCAGCAGTGGCAGGGCGGGCACTGAAGCTTTCTTT
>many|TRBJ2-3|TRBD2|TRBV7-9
CASSSLWVAGGSTDTQYF
TGTGCCAGCAGCTCTCTTTGGGTAGCGGGGGGTAGCACAGATACGCAGTATTTT
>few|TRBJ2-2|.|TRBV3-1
CASSQDRYGELFF
TGTGCCAGCAGCCAAGATCGGTACGGGGAGCTGTTTTTT
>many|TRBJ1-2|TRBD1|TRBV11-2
CASSLRTGPIKAYGYTF
TGTGCCAGCAGCTTAAGGACAGGACCGATAAAAGCCTATGGCTACACCTTC
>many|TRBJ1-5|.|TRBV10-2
CASSEYSSGRGGQPQHF
TGCGCCAGCAGTGAGTATTCATCTGGACGGGGGGGTCAGCCCCAGCATTTT